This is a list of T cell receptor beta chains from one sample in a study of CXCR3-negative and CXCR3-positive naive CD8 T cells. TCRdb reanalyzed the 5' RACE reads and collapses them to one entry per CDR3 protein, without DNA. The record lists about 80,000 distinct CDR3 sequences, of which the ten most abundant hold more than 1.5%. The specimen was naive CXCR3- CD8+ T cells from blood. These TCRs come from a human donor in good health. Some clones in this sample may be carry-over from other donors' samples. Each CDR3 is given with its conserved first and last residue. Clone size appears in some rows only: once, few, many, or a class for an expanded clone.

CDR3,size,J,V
CASGNRGRNTGELFF,-,TRBJ2-2,TRBV28
CAISETDAGTSVTDTQYF,-,TRBJ2-3,TRBV10-3
CASSLEVGRLTDTQYF,-,TRBJ2-3,TRBV12-3/TRBV12-4
CSARDLRGSDYEQYF,-,TRBJ2-7,TRBV20-1
CSVEELWTHTF,-,TRBJ1-2,TRBV29-1
CSAGPEDSYEQYF,-,TRBJ2-7,TRBV29-1
CATSRDQGGYEQYF,-,TRBJ2-7,TRBV15
CASSYTGPAGELFF,-,TRBJ2-2,TRBV6-2/TRBV6-3
CASSQTLLANEQFF,-,TRBJ2-1,TRBV4-1
CASSSPPDTQYF,-,TRBJ2-3,TRBV12-3/TRBV12-4
CASSSEPGARTKNIQYF,-,TRBJ2-4,TRBV12-3/TRBV12-4
CASRLPPQGGQFF,-,TRBJ2-1,TRBV28
CASSLERSYNEQFF,-,TRBJ2-1,TRBV7-2
CASSGPNQGFRETQYF,-,TRBJ2-5,TRBV9
CASSAMGIAGGHRDTQYF,-,TRBJ2-3,TRBV7-3
CASSLNPLAGLADTQYF,-,TRBJ2-3,TRBV12-3/TRBV12-4
CSVNSEAGELFF,-,TRBJ2-2,TRBV29-1
CASSSETSRGDETQYF,-,TRBJ2-5,TRBV12-3/TRBV12-4
CASSLRWADTDTQYF,-,TRBJ2-3,TRBV11-2
CASSGAGTVPGELFF,-,TRBJ2-2,TRBV28
CSVMGEGSGRDRKQYF,-,TRBJ2-7,TRBV29-1
CASSLGPTGSYGYTF,-,TRBJ1-2,TRBV28
CSVPGGGHGYTF,-,TRBJ1-2,TRBV29-1
CSVVANTEAFF,-,TRBJ1-1,TRBV29-1
CASSSSGNSDSPLHF,-,TRBJ1-6,TRBV28
CASSLVPGLAGGTGELFF,-,TRBJ2-2,TRBV11-2
CASSDSAGGYYNEQFF,-,TRBJ2-1,TRBV2
CASSLSVAVNTGELFF,-,TRBJ2-2,TRBV28
CASSFSRLAVDRNPGEQFF,-,TRBJ2-1,TRBV28
CASSFFGTRGYNEQFF,-,TRBJ2-1,TRBV5-1
CSVVVRDNTDTQYF,-,TRBJ2-3,TRBV29-1
CASSETSKYNEQFF,-,TRBJ2-1,TRBV6-1
CSVQENTEAFF,-,TRBJ1-1,TRBV29-1
CASSLWSAQREQFF,-,TRBJ2-1,TRBV14
CASSLPGTGTEEQYF,medium-sized,TRBJ2-7,TRBV7-2
CSVFDSDSGANVLTF,-,TRBJ2-6,TRBV29-1
CASSSKALARLNEQFF,-,TRBJ2-1,TRBV19
CASSPGRLTDTQYF,-,TRBJ2-3,TRBV28
CASTLDRQNSYNEQFF,-,TRBJ2-1,TRBV19
CASSPEAGANEQFF,-,TRBJ2-1,TRBV7-7
CASSPRDYPYEQYF,-,TRBJ2-7,TRBV13